One sample yielded the 9 T cell receptor beta chains listed below, sequenced in a study of pediatric ulcerative colitis. Libraries were prepared by immunoSEQ multiplex PCR; TCRdb keeps only in-frame clonotypes and omits some of them. This table holds more than 50,000 clones, over 65% found once. What was sequenced was blood. These receptors were taken from a boy aged 5-17 years with moderate ulcerative colitis.

This chain's CDR3 is CASSLSGIQETQYF. The CDR3 DNA reads as TGTGCCAGCAGCTTAAGCGGAATCCAAGAGACCCAGTACTTC. V is TRBV7-3 and J is TRBJ2-5; D is ambiguous. CDR1 and CDR2 from the germline V gene are SGHTA and FQGTGA. This CDR3 comprises 14 residues. V was cut by 1 base and J by 1 base, with 7 bases left in between. The entire variable domain, with the rest obtained from reference TRBV7-3 and TRBJ2-5, is as follows: GAGVSQTPSNKVTEKGKYVELRCDPISGHTALYWYRQSLGQGPEFLIYFQGTGAADDSGLPNDRFFAVRPEGSVSTLKIQRTERGDSAVYLCASSLSGIQETQYFGPGTRLLVL.

The chain has TRBV5-8 and TRBJ2-7; D is unclear. Germline V lookup: CDR1 SGHTS, CDR2 YDEGEE. The V end was cut by 3 bases, the J end by 3 bases, with 4 bases between. This CDR3 is built from 11 residues. The CDR3 DNA reads as TGTGCCAGCAGCTACAACTACGAGCAGTACTTC. It specifies CASSYNYEQYF.

The chain carries TRBV5-1 and TRBJ2-7; D gene unclear. V dropped 2 bases and J dropped 0 bases, with 3 bases sitting between them. CDR3 size: 12 residues. Germline CDR1 is SGHRS and CDR2 is YFSETQ. In DNA, the CDR3 is TGCGCCAGCAGCTTCCTCTCCTACGAGCAGTACTTC. As protein: CASSFLSYEQYF.

The chain uses TRBV28 and TRBJ2-4; 8 bases are a match to TRBD2. Germline assignment: CDR1 MDHEN and CDR2 SYDVKM. With V trimmed by 6 bases and J by 0 bases, 10 bases remained unmatched. This CDR3 region has 17 residues. CDR3 DNA: TGTGCCAGCAGGACCCTTGACGGGGGGGTAGCCAAAAACATTCAGTACTTC. Its translation: CASRTLDGGVAKNIQYF.

The V and J genes are TRBV18 and TRBJ2-7; D not resolved. Germline CDR1 and CDR2: KGHSH and LQKENI. This CDR3 region has 13 residues. The V and J ends lost 3 bases and 2 bases respectively, with 8 bases between them. The CDR3 sequence: CASSPRGTYEQYF. CDR3 bases: TGTGCCAGCTCACCCCGCGGCACCTACGAGCAGTACTTC.

The rearrangement joins TRBV4-2 to TRBJ1-5, with D tentatively TRBD1 (5 bases). The CDR3 totals 15 residues. V gave up 1 base and J gave up 6 bases, with 13 bases separating them. The V gene's germline CDR1 is LGHNA and CDR2 YNFKEQ. CDR3 sequence (DNA): TGTGCCAGCAGCCAAGCTGGGATGGGGCCTCAGCCCCAGCATTTT. The encoded protein is CASSQAGMGPQPQHF.

The chain carries TRBV6-1 and TRBJ1-5; D is possibly TRBD1 (6 bases). V was clipped by 0 bases and J by 2 bases, with 17 bases between them. CDR3 length: 18 amino acids. The germline V gene encodes CDR1 MNHNS and CDR2 SASEGT. The CDR3 DNA sequence: TGTGCCAGCAGTGAAGCGAGGCGGGGGGCGTGGGGCAATCAGCCCCAGCATTTT. This encodes CASSEARRGAWGNQPQHF.

The genes are TRBV5-6 and TRBJ1-1; D might be TRBD1 (6 bases). Deletions cut 1 base from V and 1 base from J, with 14 bases between. This CDR3 spans 16 amino acids. Germline V CDR1 and CDR2: SGHDT, YYEEEE. The CDR3 sequence: CASSLRGRPGNTEAFF. The CDR3 nucleotides are TGTGCCAGCAGCTTGCGGGGGCGTCCAGGGAACACTGAAGCTTTCTTT.

The chain is built from TRBV5-1 and TRBJ1-1, with 7 positions matching TRBD1. V dropped 1 base and J dropped 3; count of bases not matched to a gene: 9. This CDR3 has 16 residues. CDR1 SGHRS and CDR2 YFSETQ come from the germline V gene. The CDR3 sequence is CASSLNIHRGDTEAFF. The CDR3 DNA sequence: TGCGCCAGCAGCTTGAACATCCACAGGGGAGACACTGAAGCTTTCTTT.